This T cell receptor beta chain is from a study of OX40 agonist ivuxolimab in advanced cancers. On the study more broadly: A male proportion of more than 75% was recorded, with mean age approximately 60 years and range roughly 23 to 79. Antecedent anti-PD-1, anti-PD-L1 or anti-CTLA-4 therapy was permissible, with about 39% having received some. Study-level findings and limits: Antigen targets of the expanded peripheral T cells went undetermined.

On this clone: Its antigen is undetermined.

The protocol was immunoSEQ multiplex PCR, while the TCRdb copy is restricted to in-frame clones and leaves out a portion. The top ten hold under 1.1% of the sample, which has approximately 78,000 clones, 88% seen once. Sequencing used CD4+ or CD8+ T cells sorted from blood, obtained in a trial of the OX40 agonist ivuxolimab. The clonotype originates from an adult with an advanced solid tumor such as melanoma, head and neck, liver or kidney cancer.

The CDR3 reads CASSLAGLPPDTQYF. For the CDR3, the DNA is TGCGCCAGCAGCTTGGCTGGACTACCGCCGGATACGCAGTATTTT. The chain employs TRBV5-1 and TRBJ2-3; D perhaps matches TRBD2 (6 bases). V lost 0 bases and J lost 6, with 14 bases in between. Germline lookup yields CDR1 SGHRS and CDR2 YFSETQ. The CDR3 has 15 amino acids.